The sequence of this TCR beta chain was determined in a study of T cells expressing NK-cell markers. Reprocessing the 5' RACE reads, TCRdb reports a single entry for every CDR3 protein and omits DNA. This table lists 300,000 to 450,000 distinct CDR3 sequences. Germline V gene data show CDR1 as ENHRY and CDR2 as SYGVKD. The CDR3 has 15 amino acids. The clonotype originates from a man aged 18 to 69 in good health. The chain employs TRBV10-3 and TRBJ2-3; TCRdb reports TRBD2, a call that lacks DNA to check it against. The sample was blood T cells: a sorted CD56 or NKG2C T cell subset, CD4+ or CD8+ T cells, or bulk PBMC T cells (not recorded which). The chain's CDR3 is CAISERGKATDTQYF.